A single TCR beta chain is shown here with its context. Its antigen is not identified. Trimming pared 7 bases from V and 5 bases from J, leaving 15 bases between. Per the germline V gene, CDR1 is LNHDA and CDR2 is SQIVND (reference sequence). There are 14 residues in the CDR3. Amplification used 60 Vbeta primers and 13 Jbeta primers. Clones were read by immunoSEQ multiplex PCR, and TCRdb kept only the in-frame ones, dropping some. The sample has roughly 160,000 clones, 60% to 85% seen once. This sample is part of a study of cytomegalovirus exposure and HLA in healthy donors. Study conclusions and caveats: Most CMV-associated TCR beta chains were later found to appear HLA-restricted.

The V and J genes are TRBV19 and TRBJ1-5; D perhaps matches TRBD1 (6 bases). What was sequenced was PBMCs. This clonotype was sampled from a man aged 50-59 years in good health and CMV-seropositive. Here the CDR3 DNA reads TGTGCCAGTACCATAACAGGGTCACATCAGCCCCAGCATTTT. Translation: CASTITGSHQPQHF.